The T cell receptor beta chain described here comes from a study of HIV-infected patients and healthy controls. The CDR3 length is 13 residues. V lost 7 bases and J lost 13; bases outside the gene matches: 13. CDR1 and CDR2 from the germline V gene are SNHLY and FYNNEI. This clonotype came up a few times. Using its own MiXCR run on the 5' RACE reads, TCRdb lists one record per CDR3 protein. This table holds about 67,000 distinct CDR3 sequences, around 16% found once. This sequence joins TRBV2 and TRBJ2-3; 8 positions agree with TRBD2. This receptor was obtained from a human donor in good health. Sequencing used CD4+ T cells from blood. CDR3 coding DNA: TGTGCCAGCATGCTAGCGGGCCCCGAGGATGAGTATTTT. As protein: CASMLAGPEDEYF. The entire variable domain, with the rest obtained from reference TRBV2 and TRBJ2-3, is as follows: EPEVTQTPSHQVTQMGQEVILRCVPISNHLYFYWYRQILGQKVEFLVSFYNNEISEKSEIFDDQFSVERPDGSNFTLKIRSTKLEDSAMYFCASMLAGPEDEYFGPGTRLTVL.